This T cell receptor beta chain was captured by sequencing in a study of cytomegalovirus exposure and HLA in healthy donors. The method was immunoSEQ multiplex PCR; TCRdb's version includes in-frame clones alone and lacks a portion of them. The sample lists 70,000 to 75,000 clones, roughly 94% occurring once. Trimming stripped 2 bases from V and 3 bases from J, with 8 bases between. The CDR3 is 13 residues long. Germline lookup yields CDR1 SGHTS and CDR2 YDEGEE. V usage is TRBV5-8 and J usage is TRBJ1-1, with a tentative D call TRBD1 (6 bases). Specimen: PBMCs. The source of this sequence is a young woman in good health and CMV-seropositive. The CDR3 reads CASSFNRDTEAFF. In nucleotides, the CDR3 is TGTGCCAGCAGCTTTAACAGGGACACTGAAGCTTTCTTT.